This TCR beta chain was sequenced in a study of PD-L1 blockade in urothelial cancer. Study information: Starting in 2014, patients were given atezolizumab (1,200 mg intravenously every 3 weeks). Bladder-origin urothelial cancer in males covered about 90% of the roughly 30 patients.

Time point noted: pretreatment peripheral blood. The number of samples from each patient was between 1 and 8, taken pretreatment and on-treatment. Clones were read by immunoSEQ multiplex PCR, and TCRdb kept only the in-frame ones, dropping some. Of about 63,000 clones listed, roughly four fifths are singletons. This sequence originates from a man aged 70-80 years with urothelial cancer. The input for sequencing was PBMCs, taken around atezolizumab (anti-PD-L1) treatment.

The CDR3 loop is CASSSGRAGMNTEAFF. The CDR3 DNA reads as TGCGCCAGCAGCTCCGGGAGGGCGGGGATGAACACTGAAGCTTTCTTT. The chain employs TRBV5-1 and TRBJ1-1; D is uncertain. Germline V gene sequence: CDR1 SGHRS, CDR2 YFSETQ. The CDR3 is made up of 16 amino acids. V was pared by 3 bases and J by 0 bases, with 15 bases between.